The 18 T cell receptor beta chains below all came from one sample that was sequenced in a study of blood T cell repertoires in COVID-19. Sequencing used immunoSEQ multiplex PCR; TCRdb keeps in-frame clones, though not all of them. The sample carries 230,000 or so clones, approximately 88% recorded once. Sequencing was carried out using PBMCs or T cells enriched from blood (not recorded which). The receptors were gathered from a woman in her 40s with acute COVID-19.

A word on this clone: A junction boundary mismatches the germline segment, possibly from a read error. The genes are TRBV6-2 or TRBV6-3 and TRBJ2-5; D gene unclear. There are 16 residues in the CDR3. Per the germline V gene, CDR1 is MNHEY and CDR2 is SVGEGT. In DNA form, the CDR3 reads TGTGCCAGCAGCCCACCCCTCGGCCCGAGGCAAGGGACCCAGTACTTC. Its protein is CASSPPLGPRQGTQYF.

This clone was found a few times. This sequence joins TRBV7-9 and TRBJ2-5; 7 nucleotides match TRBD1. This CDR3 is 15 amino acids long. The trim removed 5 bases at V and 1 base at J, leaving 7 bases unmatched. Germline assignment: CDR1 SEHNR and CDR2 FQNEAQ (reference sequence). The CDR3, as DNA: TGTGCCAGCAGCGTCGGGACAGTAGGCCAAGAGACCCAGTACTTC. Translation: CASSVGTVGQETQYF.

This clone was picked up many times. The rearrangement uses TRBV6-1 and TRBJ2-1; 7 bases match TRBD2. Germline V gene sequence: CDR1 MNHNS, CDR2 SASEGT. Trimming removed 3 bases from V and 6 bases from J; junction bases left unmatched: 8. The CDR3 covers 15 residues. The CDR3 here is CASSDLAGMGNEQFF. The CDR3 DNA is TGTGCCAGCAGTGATTTAGCGGGCATGGGCAATGAGCAGTTCTTC.

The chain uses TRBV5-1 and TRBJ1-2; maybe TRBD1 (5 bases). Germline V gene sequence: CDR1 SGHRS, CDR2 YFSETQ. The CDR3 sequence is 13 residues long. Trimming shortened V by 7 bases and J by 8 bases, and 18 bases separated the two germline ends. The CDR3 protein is CASSFGGAEGYTF. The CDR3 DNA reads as TGCGCCAGCTCTTTCGGGGGTGCGGAGGGCTACACCTTC.

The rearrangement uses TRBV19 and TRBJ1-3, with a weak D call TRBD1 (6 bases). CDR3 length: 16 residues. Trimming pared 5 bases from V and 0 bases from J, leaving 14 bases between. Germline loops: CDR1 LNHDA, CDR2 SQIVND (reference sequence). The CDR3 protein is CASSDARGSSGNTIYF. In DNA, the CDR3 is TGTGCCAGTAGTGATGCCAGGGGCAGCTCTGGAAACACCATATATTTT.

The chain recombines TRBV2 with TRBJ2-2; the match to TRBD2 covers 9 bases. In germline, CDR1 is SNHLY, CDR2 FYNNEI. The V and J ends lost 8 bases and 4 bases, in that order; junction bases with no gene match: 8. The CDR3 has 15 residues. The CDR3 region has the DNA TGTGCCAGCGGGGGGACTAGCTCGACCACCGGGGAGCTGTTTTTT. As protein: CASGGTSSTTGELFF.

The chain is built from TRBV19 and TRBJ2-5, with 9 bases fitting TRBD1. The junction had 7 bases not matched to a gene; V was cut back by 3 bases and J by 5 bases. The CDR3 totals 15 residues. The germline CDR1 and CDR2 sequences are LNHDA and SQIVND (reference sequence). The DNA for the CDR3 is TGTGCCAGTAGTATTTCCGGGACAGGGCTTGAGACCCAGTACTTC. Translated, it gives CASSISGTGLETQYF.

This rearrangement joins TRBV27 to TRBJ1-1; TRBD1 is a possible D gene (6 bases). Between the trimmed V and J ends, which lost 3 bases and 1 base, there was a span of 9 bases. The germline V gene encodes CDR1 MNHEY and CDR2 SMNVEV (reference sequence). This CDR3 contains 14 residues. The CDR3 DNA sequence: TGTGCCAGCAGTTTGACAGGAAGGAACACTGAAGCTTTCTTT. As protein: CASSLTGRNTEAFF.

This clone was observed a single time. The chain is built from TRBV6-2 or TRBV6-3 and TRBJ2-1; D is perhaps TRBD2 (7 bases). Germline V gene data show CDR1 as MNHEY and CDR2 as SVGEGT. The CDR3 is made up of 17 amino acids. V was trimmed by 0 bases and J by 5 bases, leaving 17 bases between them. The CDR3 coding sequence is TGTGCCAGCAGTTACTCGATGGAGGGGGGGCAGGACAATGAGCAGTTCTTC. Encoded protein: CASSYSMEGGQDNEQFF.

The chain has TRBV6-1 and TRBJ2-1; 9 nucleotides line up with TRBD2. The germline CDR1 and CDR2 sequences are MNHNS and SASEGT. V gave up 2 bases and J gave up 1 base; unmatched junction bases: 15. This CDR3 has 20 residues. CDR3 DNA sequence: TGTGCCAGCAGTGAAACTTCGGTAGCGGGAGTTAATGGATCCTACAATGAGCAGTTCTTC. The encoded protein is CASSETSVAGVNGSYNEQFF.

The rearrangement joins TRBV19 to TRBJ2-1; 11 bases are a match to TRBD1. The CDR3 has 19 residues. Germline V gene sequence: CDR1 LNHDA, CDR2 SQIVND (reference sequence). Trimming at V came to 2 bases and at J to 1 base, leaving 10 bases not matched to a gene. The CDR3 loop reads CASSIRGQGAIVSYNEQFF. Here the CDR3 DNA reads TGTGCCAGTAGTATAAGAGGACAGGGGGCTATCGTATCCTACAATGAGCAGTTCTTC. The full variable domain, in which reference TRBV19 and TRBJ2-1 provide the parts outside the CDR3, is DGGITQSPKYLFRKEGQNVTLSCEQNLNHDAMYWYRQDPGQGLRLIYYSQIVNDFQKGDIAEGYSVSREKKESFPLTVTSAQKNPTAFYLCASSIRGQGAIVSYNEQFFGPGTRLTVL.

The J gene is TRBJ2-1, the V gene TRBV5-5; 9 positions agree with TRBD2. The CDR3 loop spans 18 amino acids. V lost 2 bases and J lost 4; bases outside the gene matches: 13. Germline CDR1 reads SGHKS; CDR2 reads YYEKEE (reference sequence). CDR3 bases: TGTGCCAGCAGCTTAGGTAGCGGGAGTGTGTTGTTATACAATGAGCAGTTCTTC. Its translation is CASSLGSGSVLLYNEQFF.

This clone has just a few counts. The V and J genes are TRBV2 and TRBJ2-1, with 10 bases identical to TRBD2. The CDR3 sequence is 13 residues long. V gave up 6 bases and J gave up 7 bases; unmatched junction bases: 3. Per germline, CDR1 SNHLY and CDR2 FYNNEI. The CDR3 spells CASRLAGRNEQFF. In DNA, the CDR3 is TGTGCCAGCAGACTAGCGGGGAGGAATGAGCAGTTCTTC.

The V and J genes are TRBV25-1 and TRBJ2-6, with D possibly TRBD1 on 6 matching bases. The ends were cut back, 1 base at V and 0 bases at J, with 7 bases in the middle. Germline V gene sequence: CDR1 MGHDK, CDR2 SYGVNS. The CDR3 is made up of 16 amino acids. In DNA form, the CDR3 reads TGTGCCAGCAGTGAATTGACAGGCTCTGGGGCCAACGTCCTGACTTTC. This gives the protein CASSELTGSGANVLTF.

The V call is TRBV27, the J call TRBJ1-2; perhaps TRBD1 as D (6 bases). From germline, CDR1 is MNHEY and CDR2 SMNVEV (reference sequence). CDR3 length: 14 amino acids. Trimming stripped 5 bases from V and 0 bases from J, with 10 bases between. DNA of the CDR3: TGTGCCAGCAGTCCTCGACAGGCTAACTATGGCTACACCTTC. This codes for CASSPRQANYGYTF.

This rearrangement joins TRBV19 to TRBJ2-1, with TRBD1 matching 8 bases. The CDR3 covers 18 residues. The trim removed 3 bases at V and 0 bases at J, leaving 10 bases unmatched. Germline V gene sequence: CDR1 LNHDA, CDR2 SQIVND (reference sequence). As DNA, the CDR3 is TGTGCCAGTAGTATTTTCCGGGACAGGTTTTCCTCCTACAATGAGCAGTTCTTC. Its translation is CASSIFRDRFSSYNEQFF.

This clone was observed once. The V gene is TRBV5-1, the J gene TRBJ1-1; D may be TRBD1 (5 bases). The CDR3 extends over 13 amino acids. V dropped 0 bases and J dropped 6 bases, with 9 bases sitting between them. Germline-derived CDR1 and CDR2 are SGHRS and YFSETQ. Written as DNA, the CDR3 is TGCGCCAGCAGCTTGGGACAGCCTGCTGAAGCTTTCTTT. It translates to CASSLGQPAEAFF.

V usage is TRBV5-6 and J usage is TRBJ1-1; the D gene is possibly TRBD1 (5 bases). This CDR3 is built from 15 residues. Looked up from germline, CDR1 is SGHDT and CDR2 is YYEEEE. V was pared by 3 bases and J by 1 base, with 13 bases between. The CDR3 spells CASSSYRPPNTEAFF. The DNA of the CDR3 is TGTGCCAGCAGCTCCTACAGGCCCCCGAACACTGAAGCTTTCTTT.